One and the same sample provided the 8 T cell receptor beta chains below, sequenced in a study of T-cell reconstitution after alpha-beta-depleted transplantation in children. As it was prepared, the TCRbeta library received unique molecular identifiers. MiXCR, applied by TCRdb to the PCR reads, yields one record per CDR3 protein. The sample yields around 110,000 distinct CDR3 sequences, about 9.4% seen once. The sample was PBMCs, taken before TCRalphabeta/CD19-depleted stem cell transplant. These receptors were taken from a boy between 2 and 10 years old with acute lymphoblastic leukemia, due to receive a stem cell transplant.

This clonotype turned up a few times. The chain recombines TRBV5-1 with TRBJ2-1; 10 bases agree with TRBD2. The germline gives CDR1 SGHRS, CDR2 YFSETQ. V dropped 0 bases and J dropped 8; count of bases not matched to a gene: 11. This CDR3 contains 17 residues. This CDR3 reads CASSLDPGLASGDEQFF. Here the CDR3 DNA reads TGCGCCAGCAGCTTGGACCCGGGACTAGCGTCGGGGGATGAGCAGTTCTTC.

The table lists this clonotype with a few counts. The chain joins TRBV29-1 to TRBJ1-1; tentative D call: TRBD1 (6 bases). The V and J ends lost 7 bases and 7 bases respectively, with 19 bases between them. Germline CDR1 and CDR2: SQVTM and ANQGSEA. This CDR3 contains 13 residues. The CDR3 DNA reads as TGCAGCGGCCGGCTCGAGGGGGACCGTGAAGCTTTCTTT. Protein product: CSGRLEGDREAFF.

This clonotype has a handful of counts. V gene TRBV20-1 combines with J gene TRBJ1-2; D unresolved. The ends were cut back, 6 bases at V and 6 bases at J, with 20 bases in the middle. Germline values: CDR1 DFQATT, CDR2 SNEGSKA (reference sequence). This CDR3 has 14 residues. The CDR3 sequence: CSAARDGGPDGYTF. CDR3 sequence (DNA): TGCAGTGCAGCGAGGGATGGCGGTCCAGATGGCTACACCTTC.

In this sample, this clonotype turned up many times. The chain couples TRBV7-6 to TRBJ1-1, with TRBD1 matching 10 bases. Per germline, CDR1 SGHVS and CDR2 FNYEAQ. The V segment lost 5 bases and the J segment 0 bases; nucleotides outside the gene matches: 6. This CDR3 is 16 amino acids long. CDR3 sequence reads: CASSMGTGALNTEAFF. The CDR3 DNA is TGTGCCAGCAGCATGGGGACAGGGGCCTTGAACACTGAAGCTTTCTTT.

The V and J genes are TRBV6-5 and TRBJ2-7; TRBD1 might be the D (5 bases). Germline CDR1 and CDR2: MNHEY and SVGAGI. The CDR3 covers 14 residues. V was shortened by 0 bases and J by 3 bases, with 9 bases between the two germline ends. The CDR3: CASSYSVRDYEQYF. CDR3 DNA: TGTGCCAGCAGTTACTCTGTCAGGGACTACGAGCAGTACTTC.

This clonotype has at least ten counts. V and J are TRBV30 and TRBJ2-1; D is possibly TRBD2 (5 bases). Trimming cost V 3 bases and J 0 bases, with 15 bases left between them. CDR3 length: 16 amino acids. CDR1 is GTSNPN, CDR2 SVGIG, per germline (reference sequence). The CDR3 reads CAWSLGGSSSYNEQFF. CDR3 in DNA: TGTGCCTGGAGCCTCGGCGGGTCAAGCTCCTACAATGAGCAGTTCTTC.

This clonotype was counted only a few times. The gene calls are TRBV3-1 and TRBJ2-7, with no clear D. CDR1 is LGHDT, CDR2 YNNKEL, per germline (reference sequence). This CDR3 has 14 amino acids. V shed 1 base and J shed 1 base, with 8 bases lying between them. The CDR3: CASSQARPSYEQYF. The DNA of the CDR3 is TGTGCCAGCAGCCAAGCAAGGCCTTCCTACGAGCAGTACTTC.

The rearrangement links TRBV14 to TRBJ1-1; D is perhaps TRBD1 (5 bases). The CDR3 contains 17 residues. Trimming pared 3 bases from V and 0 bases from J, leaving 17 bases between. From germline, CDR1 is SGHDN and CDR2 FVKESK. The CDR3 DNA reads TGTGCCAGCAGCCACACCGGGGGGGAGGGAGTGAACACTGAAGCTTTCTTT. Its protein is CASSHTGGEGVNTEAFF. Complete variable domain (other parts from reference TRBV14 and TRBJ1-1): EAGVTQFPSHSVIEKGQTVTLRCDPISGHDNLYWYRRVMGKEIKFLLHFVKESKQDESGMPNNRFLAERTGGTYSTLKVQPAELEDSGVYFCASSHTGGEGVNTEAFFGQGTRLTVV.